One and the same sample provided the 25 T cell receptor beta chains below, sequenced in a study of technical replicates of blood from a few donors. Method: immunoSEQ multiplex PCR; TCRdb's copy keeps in-frame clones and lacks some. Of around 93,000 clones in the sample, just under 95% are singletons; the top ten hold roughly 0.35%. The sequenced sample was T cells isolated from PBMCs. These receptors were taken from a human donor in good health.

V is TRBV5-1 and J is TRBJ2-1, with a weak D call TRBD1 (7 bases). V lost 3 bases and J 9 bases, leaving 19 bases between the germline ends. The CDR3 loop spans 15 amino acids. CDR1 is SGHRS and CDR2 is YFSETQ in the germline V gene. The CDR3 DNA sequence: TGCGCCAGCAGCTCCCGGGACAGAGAGCGGGCTGAGCAGTTCTTC. It encodes CASSSRDRERAEQFF.

The gene calls are TRBV7-2 and TRBJ1-2; the match to TRBD1 covers 9 bases. The CDR3 has 15 amino acids. V shed 5 bases, J shed 3 bases, and the junction held 7 bases outside the gene matches. Germline CDR1 SGHTA, CDR2 FQGNSA. This CDR3 reads CASSEGQGRYYGYTF. In DNA form, the CDR3 reads TGTGCCAGCAGCGAAGGACAGGGGAGGTACTATGGCTACACCTTC.

V is TRBV11-2 and J is TRBJ2-5; unclear D gene. CDR1 and CDR2 from the germline V gene are SGHAT and FQNNGV. V was cut by 5 bases and J by 2 bases, with 12 bases left in between. The CDR3 spans 14 residues. CDR3 sequence reads: CASSNPDGQETQYF. The CDR3 DNA reads TGTGCCAGCAGCAACCCCGACGGGCAAGAGACCCAGTACTTC.

The V and J genes are TRBV7-2 and TRBJ2-4; a possible D gene is TRBD2 (5 bases). Germline assignment: CDR1 SGHTA and CDR2 FQGNSA. Trimming stripped 5 bases from V and 9 bases from J, with 11 bases between. The CDR3 sequence is 12 residues long. The CDR3 DNA is TGTGCCAGCAGCGCTCCCGCGGGCATTCAGTACTTC. Protein: CASSAPAGIQYF.

CDR3 in DNA: TGTGCCAGCGCACTAGCGGGGCCCCTAGATACGCAGTATTTT. Its protein is CASALAGPLDTQYF. J is TRBJ2-3 and V is TRBV6-5, with 10 positions matching TRBD2. The germline V gene has CDR1 MNHEY and CDR2 SVGAGI. V gave up 8 bases and J gave up 5 bases; unmatched junction bases: 7. This CDR3 region has 14 residues.

This clone occurred once. This rearrangement joins TRBV30 to TRBJ1-5, with D unresolved. This CDR3 comprises 13 residues. Trimming removed 0 bases from V and 5 bases from J, with 8 bases in between. Germline CDR1 and CDR2: GTSNPN and SVGIG (reference sequence). In DNA, the CDR3 is TGTGCCTGGAGTGTGTCAGGCGATCAGCCCCAGCATTTT. It encodes CAWSVSGDQPQHF.

The gene calls are TRBV6-5 and TRBJ1-4; D is possibly TRBD1 (6 bases). Looked up from germline, CDR1 is MNHEY and CDR2 is SVGAGI. The CDR3 totals 13 residues. V gave up 7 bases and J gave up 5 bases, with 11 bases separating them. The CDR3 sequence is CASTTGFNEKLFF. For the CDR3, the DNA is TGTGCCAGCACGACAGGATTCAATGAAAAACTGTTTTTT.

Of note for this clone: Germline is not matched at one junction end, which may reflect a read error. The rearrangement links TRBV27 to TRBJ2-1; D unresolved. The CDR3 is 12 amino acids. CDR1 and CDR2 from the germline V gene are MNHEY and SMNVEV (reference sequence). In DNA form, the CDR3 reads TGTGCCAGCAGCCCCTCCCACAATGAGCAGTTCTTC. It specifies CASSPSHNEQFF.

The chain is built from TRBV7-9 and TRBJ1-1; no clear D. CDR1 is SEHNR and CDR2 is FQNEAQ in the germline V gene (reference sequence). The CDR3 consists of 13 residues. Trimming pared 0 bases from V and 3 bases from J, leaving 5 bases between. The CDR3 DNA is TGTGCCAGCAGCTTAGCACAGCACACTGAAGCTTTCTTT. It encodes CASSLAQHTEAFF.

The chain joins TRBV29-1 to TRBJ2-7; 14 bases are shared with TRBD2. The CDR3 extends over 13 amino acids. V was pared by 7 bases and J by 6 bases, with 5 bases of the junction left unmatched. Germline values: CDR1 SQVTM, CDR2 ANQGSEA. CDR3 amino acids: CSAGTSGSPEQYF. The CDR3 DNA sequence: TGCAGCGCTGGGACTAGCGGGAGTCCCGAGCAGTACTTC.

This chain connects TRBV28 to TRBJ2-3, with D unclear. This CDR3 is 15 amino acids long. Germline assignment: CDR1 MDHEN and CDR2 SYDVKM. V gave up 3 bases and J gave up 4 bases, with 14 bases separating them. This CDR3 reads CASSLDSALADTQYF. In DNA form, the CDR3 reads TGTGCCAGCAGTTTGGATTCAGCGTTGGCAGATACGCAGTATTTT.

This sequence joins TRBV5-1 and TRBJ1-1; 9 positions agree with TRBD1. Germline CDR1 reads SGHRS; CDR2 reads YFSETQ. The V gene end was trimmed by 3 bases and the J gene end by 0 bases; junction bases not matched to a gene: 15. The CDR3 covers 19 residues. CDR3 in amino acids: CASSSRDRAYLIMNTEAFF. DNA for the CDR3: TGCGCCAGCAGCTCCCGGGACAGGGCATACCTGATCATGAACACTGAAGCTTTCTTT.

The chain employs TRBV6-6 and TRBJ2-4; TRBD1 might be the D (6 bases). In germline, CDR1 is MNHNY, CDR2 SVGAGI (reference sequence). V lost 6 bases and J lost 2, with 14 bases in between. The CDR3 has 15 amino acids. CDR3 in DNA: TGTGCCAGCAGGGTACAGGGATCTACCAAAAACATTCAGTACTTC. Protein product: CASRVQGSTKNIQYF.

The V and J genes are TRBV5-1 and TRBJ2-7; 9 nucleotides align to TRBD2. V was clipped by 4 bases and J by 7 bases; unmatched bases: 9. Germline V CDR1 and CDR2: SGHRS, YFSETQ. The CDR3 covers 14 residues. In nucleotides, the CDR3 is TGCGCCAGCAGCCCCAGGACTAGCGAGGAGGAGCAGTACTTC. Its protein is CASSPRTSEEEQYF.

The chain uses TRBV6-6 and TRBJ1-1; 8 bases map to TRBD1. The CDR3 has 11 amino acids. Trimming took 6 bases from V and 12 from J; bases not matched to a gene: 6. Germline V lookup: CDR1 MNHNY, CDR2 SVGAGI (reference sequence). CDR3 sequence reads: CASSMDRVTFF. In nucleotides, the CDR3 is TGTGCCAGCAGCATGGACAGGGTAACTTTCTTT.

The V call is TRBV7-9, the J call TRBJ2-7; 10 nucleotides match TRBD1. Germline loops: CDR1 SEHNR, CDR2 FQNEAQ (reference sequence). The CDR3 length is 16 residues. The V and J ends lost 5 bases and 7 bases, in that order; junction bases with no gene match: 14. The CDR3 reads CASSKTVGQGHMEQYF. CDR3 DNA: TGTGCCAGCAGCAAGACGGTGGGACAGGGGCATATGGAGCAGTACTTC.

The V call is TRBV11-2, the J call TRBJ1-1; D is unresolved. Germline-derived CDR1 and CDR2 are SGHAT and FQNNGV. This CDR3 has 14 amino acids. V was pared by 0 bases and J by 3 bases, with 8 bases between. CDR3 in amino acids: CASSLDLSDTEAFF. The CDR3 nucleotides are TGTGCCAGCAGCTTAGACCTCAGCGACACTGAAGCTTTCTTT.

V usage is TRBV7-9 and J usage is TRBJ2-1; D is ambiguous. V lost 2 bases and J 1 base, leaving 9 bases between the germline ends. Germline V gene sequence: CDR1 SEHNR, CDR2 FQNEAQ (reference sequence). The CDR3 consists of 15 residues. In DNA form, the CDR3 reads TGTGCCAGCAGCTTAATTTCGGGTTCCTACAATGAGCAGTTCTTC. It is translated as CASSLISGSYNEQFF.

The genes are TRBV19 and TRBJ1-5; possible D gene TRBD1, 6 bases. The CDR3 consists of 15 residues. CDR1 is LNHDA and CDR2 is SQIVND in the germline V gene (reference sequence). The ends were cut back, 5 bases at V and 2 bases at J, with 13 bases in the middle. CDR3 sequence reads: CASSRRTEGNQPQHF. CDR3 coding DNA: TGTGCCAGTAGTCGAAGGACAGAGGGCAATCAGCCCCAGCATTTT.

The chain carries TRBV29-1 and TRBJ2-1; 9 nucleotides align to TRBD2. The CDR3 totals 14 residues. From germline, CDR1 is SQVTM and CDR2 ANQGSEA. After removal of 6 bases from V and 4 bases from J, the junction contained 7 bases not matched to a gene. CDR3 in amino acids: CSVSGLAGYNEQFF. The CDR3 coding sequence is TGCAGCGTCTCTGGGCTAGCGGGGTACAATGAGCAGTTCTTC.

The chain employs TRBV2 and TRBJ1-3, with D uncertain. CDR3 size: 15 residues. Looked up from germline, CDR1 is SNHLY and CDR2 is FYNNEI. Trimming removed 4 bases from V and 2 bases from J, with 12 bases in between. The CDR3 spells CASSVYASTGNTIYF. CDR3 sequence (DNA): TGTGCCAGCAGTGTCTATGCCTCGACTGGAAACACCATATATTTT.

The chain has TRBV19 and TRBJ1-2, with a tentative D call TRBD1 (5 bases). The CDR3 length is 12 residues. Germline V CDR1 and CDR2: LNHDA, SQIVND (reference sequence). Trimming took 7 bases from V and 2 from J, leaving 8 bases between them. CDR3 sequence (DNA): TGTGCCAGTACAGGGCCCAACTATGGCTACACCTTC. Protein: CASTGPNYGYTF.

The chain carries TRBV15 and TRBJ2-7, with D perhaps TRBD2 (7 bases). V was cut by 3 bases and J by 2 bases, with 14 bases left in between. The length of the CDR3 is 15 residues. CDR1 and CDR2 (germline): LNHNV, YYDKDF (reference sequence). The CDR3 sequence is CATSSRGAITYEQYF. CDR3 coding DNA: TGTGCCACCAGCAGCCGGGGGGCGATTACCTACGAGCAGTACTTC.

The count of this clone is one. The V and J genes are TRBV27 and TRBJ2-3; TRBD2 matches 11 bases. CDR3 size: 15 residues. Germline CDR1 and CDR2: MNHEY and SMNVEV (reference sequence). V was clipped by 6 bases and J by 3 bases; unmatched bases: 5. The CDR3 DNA is TGTGCCAGCAGGCCCGGGACTAGCGGTACAGATACGCAGTATTTT. This encodes CASRPGTSGTDTQYF.

The genes are TRBV11-2 and TRBJ2-1, with D tentatively TRBD1 (5 bases). The CDR3 extends over 13 amino acids. The V and J ends lost 6 bases and 4 bases respectively, with 10 bases between them. The germline CDR1 and CDR2 sequences are SGHAT and FQNNGV. Written as DNA, the CDR3 is TGTGCCAGCAGTAGGACACCTTACAATGAGCAGTTCTTC. Residues: CASSRTPYNEQFF.